The sequence of this TCR beta chain was determined in a study of blood T cell repertoires in COVID-19. Across the study: The United States, Italy and Spain were the sources of the acute and convalescent COVID-19 samples. Sample material is recorded as cDNA or gDNA derived from T cells, B-cell-depleted T cells, or PBMCs.

Methods used by the authors: Estimation of nucleated cell counts was performed using reference gene primer amplification. The data were produced by immunoSEQ multiplex PCR, yet TCRdb's version contains in-frame clones alone and is incomplete. Clonal size and the V and J genes are those of that table, whereas D and trimming came from the DNA. The sample lists 53,000 or so clones; about 82% were seen once. V was clipped by 1 base and J by 4 bases; unmatched bases: 6. Per the germline V gene, CDR1 is SGHTA and CDR2 is FQGNSA. The CDR3 is 15 residues long. The sample comprised peripheral blood. The receptor was isolated from a man between 65 and 80 years old with active COVID-19. The chain is built from TRBV7-2 and TRBJ1-1, with 7 positions matching TRBD1. The CDR3 reads CASSLGDSEGTEAFF. The CDR3, as DNA: TGTGCCAGCAGCTTAGGGGACAGCGAGGGCACTGAAGCTTTCTTT. The full variable domain, with the rest looked up from reference TRBV7-2 and TRBJ1-1, is GAGVSQSPSNKVTEKGKDVELRCDPISGHTALYWYRQSLGQGLEFLIYFQGNSAPDKSGLPSDRFSAERTGGSVSTLTIQRTQQEDSAVYLCASSLGDSEGTEAFFGQGTRLTVV.